This T cell receptor beta chain appears in the sequencing data of a study of cytomegalovirus exposure and HLA in healthy donors. This CDR3 has 12 amino acids. The germline CDR1 and CDR2 sequences are SGHTA and FQGTGA. The ends were cut back, 5 bases at V and 11 bases at J, with 15 bases in the middle. Both 60 Vbeta primers and 13 Jbeta primers went into the PCR. Data came from immunoSEQ multiplex PCR; TCRdb stores just in-frame clones and leaves some out. The repertoire holds more than 85,000 clones, around four fifths seen once, with about 2% in the top ten. The sample was PBMCs. This receptor was obtained from a man aged 35 to 55 in good health and CMV-seronegative. V is TRBV7-3 and J is TRBJ1-1; D gene uncertain. The CDR3 protein is CASSKDGVGAFF. The DNA for the CDR3 is TGTGCCAGCAGCAAAGACGGAGTTGGGGCTTTCTTT.